This TCR beta chain was profiled in a study of T cell repertoires in cytomegalovirus infection. The wider study: Carrying CMV and the relevant HLA type showed in public TCR beta signatures.

TCRdb itself ran the reads through MiXCR, one entry per CDR3 protein. The table records around 250,000 distinct CDR3 sequences, 15% to 20% of them present only once. Study-level points and caveats: Carriers of CMV plus the relevant HLA were identified by cumulative public TCR beta family frequency.

The CDR3 has 13 residues. The germline gives CDR1 SGHVS, CDR2 FQNEAQ. V lost 5 bases and J lost 4, with 11 bases in between. This clonotype showed up many times. Its specificity is unknown. The origin of this receptor is a human donor in good health (CMV status not recorded). Some clones in this sample may be carry-over from other donors' samples. The sample consisted of CD8+ T cells from PBMCs. The V gene is TRBV7-8, the J gene TRBJ1-2; TRBD1 is a possible D gene (6 bases). The CDR3 coding sequence is TGTGCCAGCAGCCCGGGACAAAGCTATGGCTACACCTTC. Protein product: CASSPGQSYGYTF.